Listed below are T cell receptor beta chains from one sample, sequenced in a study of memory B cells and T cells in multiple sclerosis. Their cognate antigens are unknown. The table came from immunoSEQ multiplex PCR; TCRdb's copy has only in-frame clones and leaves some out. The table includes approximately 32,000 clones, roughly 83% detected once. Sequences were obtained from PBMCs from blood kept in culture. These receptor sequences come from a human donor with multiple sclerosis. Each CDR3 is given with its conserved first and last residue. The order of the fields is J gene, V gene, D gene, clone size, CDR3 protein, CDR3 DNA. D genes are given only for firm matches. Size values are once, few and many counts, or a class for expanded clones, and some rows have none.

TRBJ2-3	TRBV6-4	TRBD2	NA	CASSDCRSEYSGRATADTQYF	TGTGCCAGCAGTGACTGTCGAAGTGAATATAGCGGGAGGGCCACCGCAGATACGCAGTATTTT
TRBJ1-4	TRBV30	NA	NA	CAWNPRGIQEPFREAPNEKLFF	TGTGCCTGGAACCCCAGGGGCATACAAGAACCATTTCGAGAGGCTCCTAATGAAAAACTGTTTTTT
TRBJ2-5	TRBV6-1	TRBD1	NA	CASSPGQTQETQYF	TGTGCCAGCAGTCCGGGACAGACTCAAGAGACCCAGTACTTC
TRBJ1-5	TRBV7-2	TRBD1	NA	CASSSPDRGNQPQHF	TGTGCCAGCAGCTCTCCGGACAGGGGCAATCAGCCCCAGCATTTT
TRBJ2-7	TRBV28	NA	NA	CASSAGGSEEQYF	TGTGCCAGCAGCGCAGGGGGGAGCGAAGAGCAGTACTTC
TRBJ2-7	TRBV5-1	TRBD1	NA	CASSKGQYEQYF	TGCGCCAGCAGCAAGGGACAGTACGAGCAGTACTTC
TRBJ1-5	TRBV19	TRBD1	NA	CASSWTGGSNQPQHF	TGTGCCAGTAGTTGGACAGGGGGAAGCAATCAGCCCCAGCATTTT
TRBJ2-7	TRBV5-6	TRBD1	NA	CASSSLDRQFYEQYF	TGTGCCAGCAGCTCCCTGGACAGGCAGTTCTACGAGCAGTACTTC
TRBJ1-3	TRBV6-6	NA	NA	CASSRGAGGSGNTIYF	TGTGCCAGCAGCCGGGGGGCCGGGGGCTCTGGAAACACCATATATTTT
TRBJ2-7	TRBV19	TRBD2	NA	CASSRTGLAGRNYEQYF	TGTGCCAGTAGTAGAACGGGACTAGCGGGAAGAAACTACGAGCAGTACTTC
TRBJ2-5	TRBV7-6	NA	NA	CASSLIPPTGTQETQYF	TGTGCCAGCAGCTTAATCCCCCCGACGGGGACCCAAGAGACCCAGTACTTC
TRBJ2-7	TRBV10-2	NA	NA	CASRTAGEGEQYF	TGCGCCAGCAGAACGGCAGGGGAGGGCGAGCAGTACTTC
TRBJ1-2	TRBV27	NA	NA	CASSLFNGDPNYGYTF	TGTGCCAGCAGTTTATTTAACGGGGACCCTAACTATGGCTACACCTTC
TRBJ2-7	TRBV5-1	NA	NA	CASSESSYEQYF	TGCGCCAGCAGCGAAAGCTCCTACGAGCAGTACTTC
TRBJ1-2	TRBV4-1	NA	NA	CASSQDIGYYGYTF	TGCGCCAGCAGCCAAGATATAGGGTACTATGGCTACACCTTC
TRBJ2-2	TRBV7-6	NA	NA	CASSLDIPDSRSTGELFF	TGTGCCAGCAGCTTAGACATACCAGACTCCCGCAGCACCGGGGAGCTGTTTTTT
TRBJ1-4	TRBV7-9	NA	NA	CASSLDAPNEKLFF	TGTGCCAGCAGCTTAGATGCCCCTAATGAAAAACTGTTTTTT
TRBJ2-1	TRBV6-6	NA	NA	CASSFPPNYNEQFF	TGTGCCAGCAGTTTCCCCCCAAACTACAATGAGCAGTTCTTC
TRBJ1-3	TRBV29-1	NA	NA	CSVASGNTIYF	TGCAGCGTTGCCTCTGGAAACACCATATATTTT
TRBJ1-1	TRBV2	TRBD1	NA	CASTQGQLPGNTEAFF	TGTGCCAGCACCCAGGGACAGCTCCCAGGGAACACTGAAGCTTTCTTT
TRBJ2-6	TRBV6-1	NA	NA	CASSEAPGSGANVLTF	TGTGCCAGCAGTGAAGCGCCCGGTTCTGGGGCCAACGTCCTGACTTTC
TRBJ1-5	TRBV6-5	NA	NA	CASSLGLFSNQPQHF	TGTGCCAGCAGTTTGGGCCTTTTTAGCAATCAGCCCCAGCATTTT
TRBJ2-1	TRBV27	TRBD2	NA	CASSFRSSSGRTDEQFF	TGTGCCAGCAGTTTCCGCTCTTCTAGCGGGAGGACCGATGAGCAGTTCTTC
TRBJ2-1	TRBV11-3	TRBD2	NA	CASSTTSGSYNEQFF	TGTGCCAGCAGCACCACTAGCGGCTCCTACAATGAGCAGTTCTTC
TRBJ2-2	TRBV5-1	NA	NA	CASSLGPNTGELFF	TGCGCCAGCAGCCTGGGGCCCAACACCGGGGAGCTGTTTTTT
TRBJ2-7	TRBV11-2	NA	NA	CASGAGAYEQYF	TGTGCCAGTGGGGCAGGCGCCTACGAGCAGTACTTC
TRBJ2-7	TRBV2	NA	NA	CASRFTGTRRF	TGTGCCAGCAGGTTTACCGGGACCCGTCGGTTC
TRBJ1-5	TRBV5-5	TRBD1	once	CASSLTGVLDQPQHF	TGTGCCAGCAGCTTGACAGGGGTCCTCGATCAGCCCCAGCATTTT
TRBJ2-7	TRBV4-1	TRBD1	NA	CASSQGQGASYAQYF	TGCGCCAGCAGCCAAGGTCAGGGGGCCTCCTACGCGCAGTACTTC
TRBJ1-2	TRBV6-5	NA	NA	CASSYDRESGYTF	TGTGCCAGCAGTTACGATAGGGAGAGTGGCTACACCTTC
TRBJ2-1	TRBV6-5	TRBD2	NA	CASSSVAGGLSTEQFF	TGTGCCAGCAGTTCGGTAGCGGGGGGGTTGAGTACTGAGCAGTTCTTC
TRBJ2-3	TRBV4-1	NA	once	CASSQEDHTDTQYF	TGCGCCAGCAGCCAAGAGGACCACACAGATACGCAGTATTTT
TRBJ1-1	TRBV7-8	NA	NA	CASSLSGGRNTEAFF	TGTGCCAGCAGCTTAAGCGGGGGCAGGAACACTGAAGCTTTCTTT